This TCR beta chain originates from a study of CXCR3-negative and CXCR3-positive naive CD8 T cells (dated by TCRdb to 2018 to 2020). Notes on the research overall: In total, around 140 million TRB reads were obtained, or roughly 1.5 +/- 0.3 million reads per library. For the TRBV-TRBJ cluster analysis, the naive subsets came from about five donors, while the memory cells came from 3 donors. Diversity and physicochemical repertoire analyses were performed on about ten donors pooled from two independent experiments.

Results the study describes overall, beyond this receptor: Because surface CD5, which is linked to self-reactivity in mice, was comparable between the naive subsets, TCR interaction strength was also inferred from the physicochemical properties of TRB CDR3s. Similar TRBV-TRBJ usage was shown by naive CXCR3-negative and CXCR3-positive cells from the same donor, whereas distinct patterns were shown by memory cells. Freshly isolated PBMCs were used for most assays because CXCR3 expression partially decreased after cryopreservation. Both naive subsets had comparably high repertoire diversity, while memory CD8+ T cells had much lower repertoire diversity.

For each CD8+ T cell subset, flow sorting was done in triplicate, and 310,000 or so cells per subset went directly into RLT lysis buffer. Standard density gradient centrifugation was used to isolate peripheral blood mononuclear cells from buffy coats. Total RNA was extracted from sorted cells with an RNeasy Mini Kit. Sequencing relied on a NextSeq 550. The Human TCR Profiling Kit (MiLaboratory) was used to make UMI-labeled 5' RACE TRB cDNA libraries. The full amount of extracted RNA was used for cDNA synthesis, and the full amount of resulting cDNA was used for PCR amplification. Libraries were prepared in parallel with an identical number of PCR cycles. On the authors' methods: With a minimum of two reads required per UMI, MIGEC and MiXCR pulled out about 52,000 +/- 9,100 unique UMI-labeled TRB cDNA molecules from each library. On average, each library contained approximately 40,000 +/- 10,000 functional in-frame TRB CDR3 nucleotide clonotypes without stop codons. Diversity metrics, including normalized Shannon-Wiener and Chao1, were computed in VDJtools after downsampling to 5000 UMI-labeled TRB molecules per sample. VDJtools was used to calculate clonotype-size-weighted physicochemical properties of the central five CDR3 residues, namely interaction energy, strength, volume and Kidera factor 4. TCRdb reprocessed the sequencing reads and holds a single record per CDR3 protein sequence, with no DNA. What appears here as the V and J calls and clone size reflects TCRdb's work, not the paper's. The table held for this sample gives tens of thousands of distinct CDR3 sequences. The ten largest make up about a quarter of the sample.

With respect to this clonotype: The clone's antigen remains unknown.

CDR3 length: 12 amino acids, cysteine to phenylalanine. The coding DNA is unavailable. Sequences DFQATT (CDR1) and SNEGSKA (CDR2) are obtained from the germline V gene (reference sequence). The chain links TRBV20-1 with TRBJ2-2; there is no DNA to check the TCRdb D call of TRBD1. This receptor was taken from a human donor in good health. Some clones in this sample may be carry-over from other donors' samples. The source material was memory CD8+ T cells from blood. The cell subset or site label, as the study defines it: conventional CD8+ memory T cells (TMEM), sorted as controls. CDR3 loop: CSVWGTTGELFF.